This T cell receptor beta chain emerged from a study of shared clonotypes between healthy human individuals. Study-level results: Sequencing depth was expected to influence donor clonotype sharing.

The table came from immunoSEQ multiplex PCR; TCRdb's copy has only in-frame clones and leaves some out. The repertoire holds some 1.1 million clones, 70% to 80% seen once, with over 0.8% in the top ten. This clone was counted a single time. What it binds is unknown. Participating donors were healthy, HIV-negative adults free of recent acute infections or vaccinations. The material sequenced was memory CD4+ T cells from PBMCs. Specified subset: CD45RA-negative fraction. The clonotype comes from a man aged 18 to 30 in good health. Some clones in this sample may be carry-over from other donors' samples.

CDR3 loop: CASSSRTGAATEAFF. The CDR3 coding sequence is TGTGCCAGCAGTTCGAGGACAGGGGCGGCCACTGAAGCTTTCTTT. The V call is TRBV28, the J call TRBJ1-1; 9 positions match TRBD1. V was pared by 4 bases and J by 4 bases, with 7 bases of the junction left unmatched. CDR3 length equals 15 residues. Germline assignment: CDR1 MDHEN and CDR2 SYDVKM.